Ten or more counts support the clone carrying this T cell receptor (beta chain). Its antigen remains unidentified. The entry originates in a study of CD8 T cells in ankylosing spondylitis. TCRdb recomputed calls from the 5' RACE reads with MiXCR, one row per CDR3 protein. The sample has approximately 250,000 distinct CDR3 sequences, around 8% seen once. The CDR3 is 12 residues long. V was trimmed by 3 bases and J by 10 bases, leaving 13 bases between them. From germline, CDR1 is SQVTM and CDR2 ANQGSEA. Findings and caveats of the study: Earlier studies detected some motif variants in reactive arthritis synovial fluid and blood. CD8+ by phenotype, disease-linked clones were relatively rare in peripheral blood.

The TCR comes from a female donor with ankylosing spondylitis or in good health (not recorded which). The chain couples TRBV29-1 to TRBJ2-1; no definite D call. Sequences were obtained from blood, either unsorted or a sorted T cell fraction (not recorded which). CDR3 in amino acids: CSVDFGVGEQFF. The CDR3 DNA follows: TGCAGCGTTGATTTTGGGGTTGGCGAGCAGTTCTTC.